This TCR beta chain was obtained from a study of blood T cell repertoires in COVID-19. This clone was observed a handful of times. Trimming removed 10 bases at V and 0 bases at J, with 16 bases between. The germline CDR1 and CDR2 sequences are SNHLY and FYNNEI. This CDR3 is built from 14 residues. Clones were sequenced by immunoSEQ multiplex PCR, and TCRdb holds only the in-frame ones, with some missing. The sample holds tens of thousands of clones; over 75% are singletons and the top ten take 7% to 10%. The source of this sequence is a woman of 80 years or more with active COVID-19. This chain uses TRBV2 with TRBJ2-7, with TRBD1 as a possible D gene (6 bases). Sequencing input: peripheral blood. The CDR3 bases are TGTGCCACCATAGACAGGCCAAACTCCTACGAGCAGTACGTC. Its translation is CATIDRPNSYEQYV.